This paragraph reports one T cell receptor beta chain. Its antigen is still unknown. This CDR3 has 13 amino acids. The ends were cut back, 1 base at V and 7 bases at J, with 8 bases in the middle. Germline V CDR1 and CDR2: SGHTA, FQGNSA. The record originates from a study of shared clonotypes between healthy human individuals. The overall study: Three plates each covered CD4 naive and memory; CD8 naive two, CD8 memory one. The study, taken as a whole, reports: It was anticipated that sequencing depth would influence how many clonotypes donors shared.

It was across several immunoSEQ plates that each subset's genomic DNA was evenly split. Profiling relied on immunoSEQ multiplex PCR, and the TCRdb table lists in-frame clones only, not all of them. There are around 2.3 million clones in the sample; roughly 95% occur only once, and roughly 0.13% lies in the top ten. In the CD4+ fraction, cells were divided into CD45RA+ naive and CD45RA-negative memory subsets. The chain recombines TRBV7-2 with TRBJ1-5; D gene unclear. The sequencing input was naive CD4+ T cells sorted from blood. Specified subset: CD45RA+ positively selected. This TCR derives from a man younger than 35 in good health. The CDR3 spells CASSLEVAQPQHF. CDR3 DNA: TGTGCCAGCAGCTTAGAGGTGGCCCAGCCCCAGCATTTT.